Shown below are 7 T cell receptor beta chains from a single sample sequenced in a study of blood T cell repertoires in COVID-19. Data came from immunoSEQ multiplex PCR; TCRdb stores just in-frame clones and leaves some out. The sample contains under 200,000 clones, around nine tenths of which appear only once. Source material: peripheral blood. Receptors were obtained from a man in his fifties or sixties with acute or convalescent COVID-19.

The chain uses TRBV6-2 or TRBV6-3 and TRBJ1-4, with D possibly matching TRBD1 (6 bases). The CDR3 covers 21 residues. Per the germline V gene, CDR1 is MNHEY and CDR2 is SVGEGT. Trimming left V 6 bases short and J 2 bases short, with 31 bases between. The DNA of the CDR3 is TGTGCCAGCAGCCGCATGCCAGGGGCGAAACAACTATCAAGGACTAATGAAAAACTGTTTTTT. The encoded protein is CASSRMPGAKQLSRTNEKLFF.

The genes are TRBV12-5 and TRBJ2-7; the D is unclear. Trimming removed 3 bases from V and 0 bases from J, with 3 bases in between. CDR1 is LGHNT and CDR2 is FRNRAP in the germline V gene. This CDR3 is 12 amino acids long. The CDR3: CASGFSSYEQYF. In nucleotides, the CDR3 is TGTGCTAGTGGTTTTAGCTCCTACGAGCAGTACTTC.

The V and J genes are TRBV6-2 or TRBV6-3 and TRBJ1-5; no reliable D call. Germline lookup yields CDR1 MNHEY and CDR2 SVGEGT. CDR3 length equals 14 residues. Trimming stripped 4 bases from V and 0 bases from J, with 7 bases between. CDR3 in amino acids: CASSLQYSNQPQHF. Written as DNA, the CDR3 is TGTGCCAGCAGTTTGCAGTATAGCAATCAGCCCCAGCATTTT.

DNA of the CDR3: TGTGCCAGCAGTTTTTCCGGGAGCAGGACAGATACGCAGTATTTT. It codes for CASSFSGSRTDTQYF. This rearrangement joins TRBV27 to TRBJ2-3; TRBD2 is a possible D gene (6 bases). Trimming took off 3 bases at V and 3 bases at J, with 13 bases between the two ends. The germline gives CDR1 MNHEY, CDR2 SMNVEV (reference sequence). The CDR3 covers 15 residues.

The rearrangement links TRBV18 to TRBJ1-5; D may be TRBD1 (6 bases). CDR1 is KGHSH, CDR2 LQKENI, per germline. The CDR3 is 17 amino acids. V was trimmed by 4 bases and J by 4 bases, leaving 20 bases between them. The CDR3 bases are TGTGCCAGCTCACTCACACTGGGGGGGGGCGATAATCAGCCCCAGCATTTT. This encodes CASSLTLGGGDNQPQHF.

The chain has TRBV6-6 and TRBJ1-1, with a weak D call TRBD1 (6 bases). The germline gives CDR1 MNHNY, CDR2 SVGAGI (reference sequence). V shed 6 bases and J shed 1 base, with 9 bases lying between them. The CDR3 totals 13 residues. The CDR3 here is CASSQDRNTEAFF. The CDR3 DNA sequence: TGTGCCAGCAGCCAGGACAGGAACACTGAAGCTTTCTTT.

The chain links TRBV6-5 to TRBJ2-7, with 14 bases lining up with TRBD2. Germline values: CDR1 MNHEY, CDR2 SVGAGI. This CDR3 is built from 15 residues. V lost 8 bases and J lost 5; bases outside the gene matches: 8. As DNA, the CDR3 is TGTGCCAGCGAAAAGGGGACTAGCGGGAGAAACGAGCAGTACTTC. Its protein is CASEKGTSGRNEQYF.